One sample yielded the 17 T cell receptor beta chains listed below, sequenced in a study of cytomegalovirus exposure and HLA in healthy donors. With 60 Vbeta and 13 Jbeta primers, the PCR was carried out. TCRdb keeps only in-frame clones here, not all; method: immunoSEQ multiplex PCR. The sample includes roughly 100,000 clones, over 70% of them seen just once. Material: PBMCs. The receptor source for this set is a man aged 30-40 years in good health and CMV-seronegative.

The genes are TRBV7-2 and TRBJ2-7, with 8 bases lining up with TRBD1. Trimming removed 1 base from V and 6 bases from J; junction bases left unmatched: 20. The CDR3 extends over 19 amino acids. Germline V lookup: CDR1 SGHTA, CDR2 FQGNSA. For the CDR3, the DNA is TGTGCCAGCAGCTTAGAGGTCCTCGGGGGATTGACAGGGGCGGGCGAGCAGTACTTC. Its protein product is CASSLEVLGGLTGAGEQYF.

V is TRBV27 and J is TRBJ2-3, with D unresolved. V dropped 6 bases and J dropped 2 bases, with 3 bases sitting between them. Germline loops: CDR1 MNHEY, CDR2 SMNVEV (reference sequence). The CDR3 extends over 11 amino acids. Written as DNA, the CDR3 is TGTGCCAGCAGGGCCACAGATACGCAGTATTTT. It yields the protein CASRATDTQYF.

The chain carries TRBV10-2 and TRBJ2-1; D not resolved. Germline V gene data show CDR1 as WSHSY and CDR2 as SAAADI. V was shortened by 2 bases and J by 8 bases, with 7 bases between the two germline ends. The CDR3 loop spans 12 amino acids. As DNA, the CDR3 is TGCGCCAGCAGTGAGGCGGTCCATGAGCAGTTCTTC. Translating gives CASSEAVHEQFF.

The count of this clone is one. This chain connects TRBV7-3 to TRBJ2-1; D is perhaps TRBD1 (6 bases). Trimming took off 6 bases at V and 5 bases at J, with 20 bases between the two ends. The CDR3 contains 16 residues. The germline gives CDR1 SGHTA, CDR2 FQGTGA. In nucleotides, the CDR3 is TGTGCCAGCAGAAACAGCAGGCTGGGGGCAAACAATGAGCAGTTCTTC. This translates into CASRNSRLGANNEQFF. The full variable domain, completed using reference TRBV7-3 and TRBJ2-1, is GAGVSQTPSNKVTEKGKYVELRCDPISGHTALYWYRQSLGQGPEFLIYFQGTGAADDSGLPNDRFFAVRPEGSVSTLKIQRTERGDSAVYLCASRNSRLGANNEQFFGPGTRLTVL.

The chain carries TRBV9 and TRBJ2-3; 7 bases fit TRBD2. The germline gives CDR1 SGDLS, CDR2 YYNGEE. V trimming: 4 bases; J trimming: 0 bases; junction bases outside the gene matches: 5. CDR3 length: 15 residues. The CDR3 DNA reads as TGTGCCAGCAGCCCTAGCGGAACTAGCACAGATACGCAGTATTTT. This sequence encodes CASSPSGTSTDTQYF.

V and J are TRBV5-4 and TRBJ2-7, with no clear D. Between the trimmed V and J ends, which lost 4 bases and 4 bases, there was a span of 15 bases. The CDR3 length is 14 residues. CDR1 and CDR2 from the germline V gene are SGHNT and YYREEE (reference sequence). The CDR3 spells CASSPTEGAYEQYF. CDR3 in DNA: TGTGCCAGCAGCCCGACCGAAGGAGCGTACGAGCAGTACTTC.

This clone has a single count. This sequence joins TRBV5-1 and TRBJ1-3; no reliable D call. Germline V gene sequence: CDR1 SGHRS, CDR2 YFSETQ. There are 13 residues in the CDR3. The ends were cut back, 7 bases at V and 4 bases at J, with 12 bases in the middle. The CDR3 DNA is TGCGCCAGCTGGGAGGGTGTAGGAAACACCATATATTTT. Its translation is CASWEGVGNTIYF. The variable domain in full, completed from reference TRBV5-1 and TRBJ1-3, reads KAGVTQTPRYLIKTRGQQVTLSCSPISGHRSVSWYQQTPGQGLQFLFEYFSETQRNKGNFPGRFSGRQFSNSRSEMNVSTLELGDSALYLCASWEGVGNTIYFGEGSWLTVV.

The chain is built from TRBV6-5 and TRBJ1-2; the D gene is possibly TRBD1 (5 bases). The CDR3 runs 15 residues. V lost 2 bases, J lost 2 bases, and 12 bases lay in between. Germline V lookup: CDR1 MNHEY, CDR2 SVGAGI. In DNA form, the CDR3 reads TGTGCCAGCAGTTACACTATGACAGAAAACTATGGCTACACCTTC. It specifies CASSYTMTENYGYTF.

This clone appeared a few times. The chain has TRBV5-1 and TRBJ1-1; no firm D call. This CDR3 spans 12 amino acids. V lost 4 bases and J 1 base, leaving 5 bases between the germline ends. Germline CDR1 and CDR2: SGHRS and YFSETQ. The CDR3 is CASSEQNTEAFF. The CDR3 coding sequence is TGCGCCAGCAGCGAACAGAACACTGAAGCTTTCTTT.

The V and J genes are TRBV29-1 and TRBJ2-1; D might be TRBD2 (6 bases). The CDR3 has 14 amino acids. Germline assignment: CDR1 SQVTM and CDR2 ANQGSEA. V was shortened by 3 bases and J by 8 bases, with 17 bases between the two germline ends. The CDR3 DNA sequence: TGCAGCGTTGATAGGCCAGAGGGCGGGGATGAGCAGTTCTTC. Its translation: CSVDRPEGGDEQFF.

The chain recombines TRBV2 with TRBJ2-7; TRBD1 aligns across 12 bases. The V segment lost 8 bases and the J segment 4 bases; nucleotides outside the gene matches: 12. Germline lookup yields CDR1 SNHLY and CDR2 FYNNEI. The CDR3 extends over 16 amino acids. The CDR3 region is CASGPGTGGGWYEQYF. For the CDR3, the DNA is TGTGCCAGCGGACCCGGGACAGGGGGCGGCTGGTACGAGCAGTACTTC. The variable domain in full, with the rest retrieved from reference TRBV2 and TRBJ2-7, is EPEVTQTPSHQVTQMGQEVILRCVPISNHLYFYWYRQILGQKVEFLVSFYNNEISEKSEIFDDQFSVERPDGSNFTLKIRSTKLEDSAMYFCASGPGTGGGWYEQYFGPGTRLTVT.

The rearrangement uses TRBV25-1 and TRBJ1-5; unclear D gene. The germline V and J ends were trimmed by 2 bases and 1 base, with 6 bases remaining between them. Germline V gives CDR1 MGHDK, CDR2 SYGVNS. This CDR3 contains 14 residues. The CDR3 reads CASSEPYSNQPQHF. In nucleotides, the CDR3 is TGTGCCAGCAGTGAACCCTACAGCAATCAGCCCCAGCATTTT. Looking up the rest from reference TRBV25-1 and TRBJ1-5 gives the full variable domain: EADIYQTPRYLVIGTGKKITLECSQTMGHDKMYWYQQDPGMELHLIHYSYGVNSTEKGDLSSESTVSRIRTEHFPLTLESARPSHTSQYLCASSEPYSNQPQHFGDGTRLSIL.

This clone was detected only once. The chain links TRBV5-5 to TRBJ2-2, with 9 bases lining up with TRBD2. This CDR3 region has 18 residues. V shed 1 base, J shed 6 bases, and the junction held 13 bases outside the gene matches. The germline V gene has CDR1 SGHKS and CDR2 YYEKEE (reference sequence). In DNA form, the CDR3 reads TGTGCCAGCAGCTTGTCCGCTAGCGGGGCCAGGGGGGCCGGGGAGCTGTTTTTT. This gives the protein CASSLSASGARGAGELFF. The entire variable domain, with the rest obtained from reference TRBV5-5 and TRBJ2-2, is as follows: DAGVTQSPTHLIKTRGQQVTLRCSPISGHKSVSWYQQVLGQGPQFIFQYYEKEERGRGNFPDRFSARQFPNYSSELNVNALLLGDSALYLCASSLSASGARGAGELFFGEGSRLTVL.

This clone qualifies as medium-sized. CDR3 sequence reads: CAIRLRGGEPQHF. Here the CDR3 DNA reads TGTGCCATCAGACTCAGGGGTGGGGAGCCCCAGCATTTT. V gene TRBV10-3 combines with J gene TRBJ1-5, with a weak D call TRBD1 (6 bases). With 6 bases removed from V and 8 bases from J, the gap between germline ends came to 14 bases. Germline assignment: CDR1 ENHRY and CDR2 SYGVKD. CDR3 length: 13 amino acids.

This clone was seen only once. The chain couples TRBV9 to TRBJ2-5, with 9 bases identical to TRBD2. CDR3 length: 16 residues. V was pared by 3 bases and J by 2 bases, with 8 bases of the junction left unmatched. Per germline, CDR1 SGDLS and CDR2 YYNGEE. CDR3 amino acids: CASSAVWRGGQETQYF. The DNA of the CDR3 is TGTGCCAGCAGCGCAGTGTGGCGGGGGGGACAAGAGACCCAGTACTTC.

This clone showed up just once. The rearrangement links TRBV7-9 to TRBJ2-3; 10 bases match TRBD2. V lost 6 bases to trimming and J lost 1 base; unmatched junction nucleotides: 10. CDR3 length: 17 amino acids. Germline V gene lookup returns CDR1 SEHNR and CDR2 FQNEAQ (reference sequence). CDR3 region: CASSVMVGTSGTDTQYF. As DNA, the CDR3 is TGTGCCAGCAGTGTAATGGTCGGGACTAGCGGCACAGATACGCAGTATTTT.

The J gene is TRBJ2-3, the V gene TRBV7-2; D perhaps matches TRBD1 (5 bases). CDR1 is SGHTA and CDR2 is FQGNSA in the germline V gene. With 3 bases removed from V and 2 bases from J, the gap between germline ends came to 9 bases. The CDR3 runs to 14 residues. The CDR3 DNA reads TGTGCCAGCAGCTTGGGGCTACACACAGATACGCAGTATTTT. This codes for CASSLGLHTDTQYF. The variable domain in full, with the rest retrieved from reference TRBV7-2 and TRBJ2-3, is GAGVSQSPSNKVTEKGKDVELRCDPISGHTALYWYRQSLGQGLEFLIYFQGNSAPDKSGLPSDRFSAERTGGSVSTLTIQRTQQEDSAVYLCASSLGLHTDTQYFGPGTRLTVL.